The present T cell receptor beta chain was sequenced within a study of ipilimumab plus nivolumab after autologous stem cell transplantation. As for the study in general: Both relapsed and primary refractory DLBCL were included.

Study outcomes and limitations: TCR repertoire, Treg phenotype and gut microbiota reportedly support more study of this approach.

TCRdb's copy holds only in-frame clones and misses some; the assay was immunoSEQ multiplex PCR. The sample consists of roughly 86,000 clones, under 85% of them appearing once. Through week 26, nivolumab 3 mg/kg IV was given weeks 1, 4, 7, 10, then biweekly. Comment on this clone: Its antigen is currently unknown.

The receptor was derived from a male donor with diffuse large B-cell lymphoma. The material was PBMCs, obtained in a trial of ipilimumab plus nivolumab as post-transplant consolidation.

The CDR3 loop reads CASSEALRNEQFF. The CDR3 DNA sequence: TGTGCCAGCAGTGAAGCCCTCAGGAATGAGCAGTTCTTC. This chain joins TRBV6-1 and TRBJ2-1; D is undetermined. The CDR3 is 13 residues long. V lost 0 bases and J lost 7, with 7 bases in between. CDR1 MNHNS and CDR2 SASEGT come from the germline V gene.